Each of the 21 T cell receptor beta chains below was sequenced from the same sample in a study of T cell repertoires in cytomegalovirus infection. One entry per CDR3 protein results from TCRdb running MiXCR on the reads. The sample lists hundreds of thousands of distinct CDR3 sequences; around a sixth were seen once. Material: PBMCs. The receptor set was obtained from a human donor in good health (CMV status not recorded). Some clones in this sample may be carry-over from other donors' samples.

In nucleotides, the CDR3 is TGTGCCAGCAGAACAACCGGGACTAGCGGGTGGGGTACGCAGTATTTT. This codes for CASRTTGTSGWGTQYF. The chain uses TRBV12-3 or TRBV12-4 and TRBJ2-3; 12 nucleotides align to TRBD2. Losses at the gene ends were 6 bases for V and 8 bases for J; bases not matched to a gene: 12. The CDR3 is 16 amino acids.

This chain connects TRBV5-4 to TRBJ1-6; unclear D gene. Germline CDR1 and CDR2: SGHNT and YYREEE (reference sequence). The CDR3 contains 14 residues. V was clipped by 0 bases and J by 8 bases, with 9 bases between them. The CDR3 coding sequence is TGTGCCAGCAGCTTGGGCCGTTGGGATTCACCCCTCCACTTT. This sequence encodes CASSLGRWDSPLHF.

This clonotype was observed many times. The chain couples TRBV6-2 or TRBV6-3 to TRBJ1-5; perhaps TRBD1 as D (5 bases). CDR3 size: 14 residues. The V gene's germline CDR1 is MNHEY and CDR2 SVGEGT. Trimming removed 2 bases from V and 4 bases from J, with 9 bases in between. DNA for the CDR3: TGTGCCAGCAGTTACCCGCAGGGAAATCAGCCCCAGCATTTT. Residues: CASSYPQGNQPQHF.

This clonotype was seen at least ten times. In nucleotides, the CDR3 is TGTGCCAGCAGTTTATCGGGACAGGTAGTGGCAGATACGCAGTATTTT. It codes for CASSLSGQVVADTQYF. The chain recombines TRBV28 with TRBJ2-3; TRBD1 agrees at 8 bases. The CDR3 is 16 residues long. In germline, CDR1 is MDHEN, CDR2 SYDVKM. V was clipped by 1 base and J by 4 bases; unmatched bases: 7.

In this sample, this clonotype turned up a few times. The V call is TRBV27, the J call TRBJ2-2, with D perhaps assigned TRBD1 or TRBD2 (5 bases each). The CDR3 contains 13 residues. With 4 bases removed from V and 6 bases from J, the gap between germline ends came to 9 bases. The germline gives CDR1 MNHEY, CDR2 SMNVEV (reference sequence). In DNA, the CDR3 is TGTGCCAGCAGTTGGGGGTTGGCCGGGGAGCTGTTTTTT. As protein: CASSWGLAGELFF.

This chain links TRBV27 with TRBJ2-2; a possible D gene is TRBD2 (7 bases). Germline V gene lookup returns CDR1 MNHEY and CDR2 SMNVEV (reference sequence). The CDR3 sequence is 15 residues long. With 6 bases removed from V and 4 bases from J, the gap between germline ends came to 15 bases. The chain's CDR3 is CASRLGGGPTGELFF. In DNA, the CDR3 is TGTGCCAGCAGGCTAGGGGGGGGCCCCACCGGGGAGCTGTTTTTT.

V is TRBV29-1 and J is TRBJ2-7; D ambiguous. Trimming took off 4 bases at V and 6 bases at J, with 10 bases between the two ends. The CDR3 sequence is 11 residues long. Germline V gene sequence: CDR1 SQVTM, CDR2 ANQGSEA. The CDR3 bases are TGCAGCGTTGCGGCAGGAACCGAGCAGTACTTC. This sequence encodes CSVAAGTEQYF.

This clonotype was counted a few times. The chain has TRBV2 and TRBJ2-1, with unresolved D. V was trimmed by 4 bases and J by 9 bases, leaving 16 bases between them. The length of the CDR3 is 14 residues. Per the germline V gene, CDR1 is SNHLY and CDR2 is FYNNEI. CDR3 amino acids: CASSATPGVAEQFF. The CDR3 DNA reads as TGTGCCAGCAGTGCGACGCCCGGTGTTGCTGAGCAGTTCTTC.

At least ten counts were recorded for this clonotype. The rearrangement links TRBV7-2 to TRBJ2-7, with 10 nucleotides matching TRBD2. This CDR3 is built from 16 residues. Germline V gene sequence: CDR1 SGHTA, CDR2 FQGNSA. Trimming cost V 1 base and J 1 base; bases outside gene matches: 4. The CDR3 here is CASSLEASGGSYEQYF. The CDR3 DNA is TGTGCCAGCAGCTTAGAGGCTAGCGGGGGTTCCTACGAGCAGTACTTC.

The V and J genes are TRBV7-9 and TRBJ1-2; D is perhaps TRBD1 (6 bases). The germline V gene has CDR1 SEHNR and CDR2 FQNEAQ (reference sequence). The germline V and J ends were trimmed by 5 bases and 4 bases, with 14 bases remaining between them. This CDR3 has 14 residues. CDR3 sequence reads: CASSAAGASYGYTF. The CDR3, as DNA: TGTGCCAGCAGCGCAGCGGGGGCAAGCTATGGCTACACCTTC.

This clonotype was found many times. The V gene is TRBV7-2, the J gene TRBJ1-2, with TRBD1 matching over 8 bases. V was pared by 5 bases and J by 4 bases, with 12 bases of the junction left unmatched. The CDR3 loop spans 16 amino acids. Germline lookup yields CDR1 SGHTA and CDR2 FQGNSA. CDR3 coding DNA: TGTGCCAGCAGCCTAACGGGGCAGGGGGCGCGCTATGGCTACACCTTC. Protein sequence: CASSLTGQGARYGYTF.

This clonotype was counted only a few times. The genes are TRBV3-1 and TRBJ2-5; TRBD2 aligns across 7 bases. Germline CDR1 LGHDT, CDR2 YNNKEL (reference sequence). The CDR3 consists of 14 residues. J gave up 2 bases and V 5 bases, and 5 bases lay outside the gene matches. The CDR3 is CASSGRGKQETQYF. The CDR3 region has the DNA TGTGCCAGCAGCGGGCGGGGGAAACAAGAGACCCAGTACTTC.

The chain is built from TRBV11-2 and TRBJ1-1; D is possibly TRBD1 (5 bases). V was shortened by 4 bases and J by 6 bases, with 18 bases between the two germline ends. Germline V gives CDR1 SGHAT, CDR2 FQNNGV. The CDR3 runs 15 residues. CDR3 sequence: CASSSRGDGISEAFF. The CDR3 DNA follows: TGTGCCAGCAGCTCCCGGGGCGACGGGATCTCTGAAGCTTTCTTT.

This clonotype was recorded a few times. The chain has TRBV6-5 and TRBJ1-6; a possible D gene is TRBD1 (6 bases). CDR3 length equals 13 residues. CDR1 and CDR2 from the germline V gene are MNHEY and SVGAGI. V lost 4 bases and J lost 7, with 8 bases in between. The CDR3 sequence: CASSWDINSPLHF. CDR3 nucleotides: TGTGCCAGCAGTTGGGACATAAATTCACCCCTCCACTTT.

About this clonotype itself: This may arise from a read error, as a much more abundant clone is one base away. The rearrangement uses TRBV6-6 and TRBJ1-4; D is unresolved. CDR3 length: 18 amino acids. Looked up from germline, CDR1 is MNHNY and CDR2 is SVGAGI (reference sequence). V was cut by 0 bases and J by 9 bases, with 23 bases left in between. The DNA of the CDR3 is TGTGCCAGCAGTTACTCGTATTCTAAGGAAAGAGGAATTAAAAAACTGTTTTTT. Its protein product is CASSYSYSKERGIKKLFF.

V gene TRBV28 combines with J gene TRBJ1-4; tentatively, D is TRBD1 (5 bases). The ends were cut back, 7 bases at V and 6 bases at J, with 12 bases in the middle. The CDR3 is 13 residues long. Germline V CDR1 and CDR2: MDHEN, SYDVKM. The CDR3 DNA reads as TGTGCCAGCAAAAGGGGCTCCTATGAAAAACTGTTTTTT. Its protein product is CASKRGSYEKLFF.

Remarks on this clonotype: Being one base from a much bigger clone, this may be a read error. The chain uses TRBV7-2 and TRBJ2-7, with 7 bases fitting TRBD2. The CDR3 is 15 residues long. Germline CDR1 SGHTA, CDR2 FQGNSA. CDR3 sequence: CAGSLGWGGAYEQYF. CDR3 sequence (DNA): TGTGCCGGCAGCTTAGGGTGGGGGGGTGCCTACGAGCAGTACTTC.

This clonotype was seen a handful of times. The chain employs TRBV7-6 and TRBJ2-7; D uncertain. Germline-derived CDR1 and CDR2 are SGHVS and FNYEAQ. CDR3 length equals 13 residues. V lost 5 bases, J lost 2 bases, and 10 bases lay in between. The CDR3: CASSPLGPYEQYF. The CDR3 DNA reads as TGTGCCAGCAGCCCCTTAGGCCCCTACGAGCAGTACTTC.

This clonotype has just a few counts. The chain carries TRBV19 and TRBJ1-6; 7 nucleotides align to TRBD1. This CDR3 spans 18 amino acids. V lost 10 bases to trimming and J lost 6 bases; unmatched junction nucleotides: 21. Germline V gene lookup returns CDR1 LNHDA and CDR2 SQIVND (reference sequence). In nucleotides, the CDR3 is TGTGCCATTCTCCCAAGGACGGACAGGCGGACCTTTAATTCACCCCTCCACTTT. Translation gives CAILPRTDRRTFNSPLHF.

CDR3 DNA sequence: TGCAGTGCTAGAGCCTCGGCGGGAGCGGCCGTCGGCGAGCAGTACTTC. This encodes CSARASAGAAVGEQYF. The rearrangement joins TRBV20-1 to TRBJ2-7; TRBD2 agrees at 7 bases. This CDR3 region has 16 residues. Losses at the gene ends were 1 base for V and 6 bases for J; bases not matched to a gene: 15. Germline V CDR1 and CDR2: DFQATT, SNEGSKA (reference sequence).

This clonotype was counted a single time. The V and J genes are TRBV20-1 and TRBJ2-3; 9 positions match TRBD2. This CDR3 is built from 15 residues. V was pared by 3 bases and J by 4 bases, with 8 bases of the junction left unmatched. CDR1 is DFQATT, CDR2 SNEGSKA, per germline (reference sequence). The DNA for the CDR3 is TGCAGTGCTAGTTCGCTAGCGGGGTGGCCAGATACGCAGTATTTT. Translating gives CSASSLAGWPDTQYF.